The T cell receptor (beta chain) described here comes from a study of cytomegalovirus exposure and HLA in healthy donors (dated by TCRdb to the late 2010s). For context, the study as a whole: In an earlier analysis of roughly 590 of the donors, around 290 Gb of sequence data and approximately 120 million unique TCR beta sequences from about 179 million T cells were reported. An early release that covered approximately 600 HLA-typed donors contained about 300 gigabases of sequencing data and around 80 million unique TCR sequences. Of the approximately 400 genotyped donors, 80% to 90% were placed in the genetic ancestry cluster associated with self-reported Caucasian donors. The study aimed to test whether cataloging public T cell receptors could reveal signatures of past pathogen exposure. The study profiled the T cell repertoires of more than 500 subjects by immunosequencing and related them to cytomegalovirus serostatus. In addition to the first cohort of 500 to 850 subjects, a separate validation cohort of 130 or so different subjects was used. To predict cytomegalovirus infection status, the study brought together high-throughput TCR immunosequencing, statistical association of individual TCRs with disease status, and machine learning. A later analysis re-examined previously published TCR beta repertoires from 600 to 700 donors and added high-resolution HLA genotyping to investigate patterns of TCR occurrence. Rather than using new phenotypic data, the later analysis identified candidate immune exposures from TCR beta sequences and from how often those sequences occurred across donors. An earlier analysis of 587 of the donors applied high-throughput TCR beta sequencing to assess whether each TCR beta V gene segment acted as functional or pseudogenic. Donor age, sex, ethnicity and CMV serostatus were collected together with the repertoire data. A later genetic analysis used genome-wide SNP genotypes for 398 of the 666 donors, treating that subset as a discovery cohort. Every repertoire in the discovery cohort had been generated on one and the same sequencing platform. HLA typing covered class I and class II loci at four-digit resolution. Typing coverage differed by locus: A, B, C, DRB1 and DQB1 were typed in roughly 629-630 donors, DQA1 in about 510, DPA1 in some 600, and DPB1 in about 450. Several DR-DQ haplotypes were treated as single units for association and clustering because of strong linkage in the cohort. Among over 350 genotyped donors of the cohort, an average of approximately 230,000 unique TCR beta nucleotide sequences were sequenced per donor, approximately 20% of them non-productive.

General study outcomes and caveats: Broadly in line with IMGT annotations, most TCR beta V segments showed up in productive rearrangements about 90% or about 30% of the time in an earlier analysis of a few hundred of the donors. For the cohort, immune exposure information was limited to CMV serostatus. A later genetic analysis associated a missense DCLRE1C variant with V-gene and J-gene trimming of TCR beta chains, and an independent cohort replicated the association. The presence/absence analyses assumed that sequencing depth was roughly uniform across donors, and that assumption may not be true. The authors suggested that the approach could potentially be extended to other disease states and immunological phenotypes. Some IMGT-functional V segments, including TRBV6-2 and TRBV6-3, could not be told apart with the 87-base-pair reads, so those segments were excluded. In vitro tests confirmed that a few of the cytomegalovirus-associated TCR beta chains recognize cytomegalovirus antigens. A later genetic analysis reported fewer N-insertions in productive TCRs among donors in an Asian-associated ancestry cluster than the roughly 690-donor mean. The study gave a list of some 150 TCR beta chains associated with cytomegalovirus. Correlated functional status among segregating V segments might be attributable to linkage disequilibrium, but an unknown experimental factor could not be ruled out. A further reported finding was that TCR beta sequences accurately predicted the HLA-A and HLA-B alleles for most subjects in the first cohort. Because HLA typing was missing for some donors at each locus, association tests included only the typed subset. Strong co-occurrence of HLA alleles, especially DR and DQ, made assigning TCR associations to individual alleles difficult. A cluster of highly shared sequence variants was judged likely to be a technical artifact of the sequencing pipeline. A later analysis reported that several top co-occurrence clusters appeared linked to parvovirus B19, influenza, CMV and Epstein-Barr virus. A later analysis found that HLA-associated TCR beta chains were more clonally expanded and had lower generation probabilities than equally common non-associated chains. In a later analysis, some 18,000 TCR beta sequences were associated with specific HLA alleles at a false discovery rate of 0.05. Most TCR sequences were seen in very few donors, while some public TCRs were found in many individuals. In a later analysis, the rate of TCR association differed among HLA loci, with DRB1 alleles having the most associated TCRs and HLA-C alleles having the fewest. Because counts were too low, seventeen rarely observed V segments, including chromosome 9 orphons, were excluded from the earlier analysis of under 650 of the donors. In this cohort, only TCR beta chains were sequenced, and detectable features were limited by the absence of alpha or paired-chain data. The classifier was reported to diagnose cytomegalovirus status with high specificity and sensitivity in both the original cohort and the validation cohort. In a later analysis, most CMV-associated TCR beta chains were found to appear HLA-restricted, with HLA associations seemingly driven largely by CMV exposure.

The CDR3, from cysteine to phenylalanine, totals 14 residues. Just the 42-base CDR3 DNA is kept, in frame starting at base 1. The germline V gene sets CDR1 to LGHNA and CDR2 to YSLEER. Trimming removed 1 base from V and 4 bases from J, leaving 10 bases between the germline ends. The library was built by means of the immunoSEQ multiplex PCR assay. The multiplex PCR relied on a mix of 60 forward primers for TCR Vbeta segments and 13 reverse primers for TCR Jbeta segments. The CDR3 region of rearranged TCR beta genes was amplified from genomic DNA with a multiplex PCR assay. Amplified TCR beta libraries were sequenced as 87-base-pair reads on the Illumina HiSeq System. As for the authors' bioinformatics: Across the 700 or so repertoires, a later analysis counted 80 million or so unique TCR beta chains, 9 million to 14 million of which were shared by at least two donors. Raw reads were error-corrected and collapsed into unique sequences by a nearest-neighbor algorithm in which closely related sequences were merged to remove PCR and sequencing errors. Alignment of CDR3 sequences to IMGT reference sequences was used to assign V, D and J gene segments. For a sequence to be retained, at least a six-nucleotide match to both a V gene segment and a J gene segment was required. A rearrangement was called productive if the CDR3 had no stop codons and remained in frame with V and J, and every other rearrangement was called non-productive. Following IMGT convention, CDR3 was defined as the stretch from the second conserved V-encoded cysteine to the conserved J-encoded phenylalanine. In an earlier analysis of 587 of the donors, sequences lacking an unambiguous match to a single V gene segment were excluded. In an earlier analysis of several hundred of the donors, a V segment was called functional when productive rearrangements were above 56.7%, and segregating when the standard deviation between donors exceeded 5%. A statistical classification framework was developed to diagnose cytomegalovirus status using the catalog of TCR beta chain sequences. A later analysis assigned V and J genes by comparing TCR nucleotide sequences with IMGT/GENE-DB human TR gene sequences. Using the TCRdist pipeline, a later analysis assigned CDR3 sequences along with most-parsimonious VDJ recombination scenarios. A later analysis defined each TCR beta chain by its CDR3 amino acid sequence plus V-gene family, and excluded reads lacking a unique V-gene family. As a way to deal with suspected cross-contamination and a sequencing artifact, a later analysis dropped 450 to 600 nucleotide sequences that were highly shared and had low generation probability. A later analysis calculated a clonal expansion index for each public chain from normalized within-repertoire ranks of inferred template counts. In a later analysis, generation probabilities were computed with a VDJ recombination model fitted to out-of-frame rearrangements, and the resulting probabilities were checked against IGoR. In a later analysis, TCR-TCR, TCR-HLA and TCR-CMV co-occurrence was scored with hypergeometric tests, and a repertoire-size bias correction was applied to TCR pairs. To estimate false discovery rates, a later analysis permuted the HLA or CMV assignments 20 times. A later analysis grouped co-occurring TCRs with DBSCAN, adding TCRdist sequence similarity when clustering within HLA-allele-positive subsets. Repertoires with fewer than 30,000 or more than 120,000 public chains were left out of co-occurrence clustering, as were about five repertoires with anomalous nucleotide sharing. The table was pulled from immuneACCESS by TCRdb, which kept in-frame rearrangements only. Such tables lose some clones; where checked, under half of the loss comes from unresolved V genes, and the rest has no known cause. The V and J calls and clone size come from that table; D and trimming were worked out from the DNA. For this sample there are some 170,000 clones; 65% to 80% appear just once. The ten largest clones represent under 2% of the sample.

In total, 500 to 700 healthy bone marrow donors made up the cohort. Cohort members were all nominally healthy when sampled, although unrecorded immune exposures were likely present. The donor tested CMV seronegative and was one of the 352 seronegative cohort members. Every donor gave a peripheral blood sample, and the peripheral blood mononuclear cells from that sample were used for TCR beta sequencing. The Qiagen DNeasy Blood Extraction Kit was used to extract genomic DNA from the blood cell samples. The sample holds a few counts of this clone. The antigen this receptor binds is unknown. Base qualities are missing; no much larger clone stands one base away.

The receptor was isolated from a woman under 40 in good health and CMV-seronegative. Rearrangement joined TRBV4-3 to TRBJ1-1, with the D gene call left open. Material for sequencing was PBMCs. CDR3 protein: CASSQGQYSTEAFF. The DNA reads TGCGCCAGCAGCCAAGGTCAGTACAGCACTGAAGCTTTCTTT.